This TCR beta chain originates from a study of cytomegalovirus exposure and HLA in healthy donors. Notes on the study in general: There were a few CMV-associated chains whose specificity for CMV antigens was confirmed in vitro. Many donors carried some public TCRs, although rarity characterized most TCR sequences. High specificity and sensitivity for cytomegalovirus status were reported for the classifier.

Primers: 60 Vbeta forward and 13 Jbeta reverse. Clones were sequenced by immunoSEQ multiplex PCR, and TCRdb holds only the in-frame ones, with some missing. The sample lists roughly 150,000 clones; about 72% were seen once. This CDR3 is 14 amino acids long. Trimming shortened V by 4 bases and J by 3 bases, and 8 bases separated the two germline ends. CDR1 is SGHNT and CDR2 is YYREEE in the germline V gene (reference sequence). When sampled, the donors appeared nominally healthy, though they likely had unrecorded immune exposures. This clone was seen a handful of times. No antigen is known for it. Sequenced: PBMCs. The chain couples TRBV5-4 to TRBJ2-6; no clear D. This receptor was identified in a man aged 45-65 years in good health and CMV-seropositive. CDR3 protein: CASSQSGGANVLTF. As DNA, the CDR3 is TGTGCCAGCAGCCAATCCGGTGGGGCCAACGTCCTGACTTTC.